This passage covers 2 T cell receptor beta chains from one sample sequenced in a study of Ad26.COV2.S vaccination and SARS-CoV-2 variants. Profiling relied on immunoSEQ multiplex PCR, and the TCRdb table lists in-frame clones only, not all of them. Among about 400,000 clones listed, 83% were seen once. The treatment was: around 19 received Ad26.COV2.S at low or high dose, single or two shots; five or six received placebo; per-sample allocation not given. The study sampled participants on day 63 after the first vaccine or placebo injection. The sample in question was peripheral blood, obtained in a trial of Ad26.COV2.S vaccine versus placebo. Receptors originate from a person between 18 and 65 years old who received the Ad26.COV2.S COVID-19 vaccine or a placebo.

Here the CDR3 reads CASSSLRLAGRNSPLHF. The CDR3 DNA reads as TGTGCCAGTAGTTCCCTCAGGCTCGCGGGGAGAAATTCACCCCTCCACTTT. The rearrangement links TRBV19 to TRBJ1-6, with D unclear. The CDR3 covers 17 residues. V was trimmed by 5 bases and J by 7 bases, leaving 21 bases between them. In germline, CDR1 is LNHDA, CDR2 SQIVND (reference sequence).

This clone was detected once. V and J are TRBV5-1 and TRBJ1-6; D remains ambiguous. The V end lost 1 base, the J end lost 5 bases, and 4 bases lay between the germline ends. The CDR3 is 13 residues long. Per germline, CDR1 SGHRS and CDR2 YFSETQ. CDR3 bases: TGCGCCAGCAGCTTGACAGATAATTCACCCCTCCACTTT. Translated: CASSLTDNSPLHF. The whole variable domain, remainder taken from reference TRBV5-1 and TRBJ1-6, is KAGVTQTPRYLIKTRGQQVTLSCSPISGHRSVSWYQQTPGQGLQFLFEYFSETQRNKGNFPGRFSGRQFSNSRSEMNVSTLELGDSALYLCASSLTDNSPLHFGNGTRLTVT.